There are many counts of the clone carrying this T cell receptor gamma chain. The antigen remains undetermined. This likely came from a read error, as a far larger clone is one base away. This sample includes further DNA sequences coding for the same CDR3. This sample is part of a study of γδ T cells in repeated Plasmodium falciparum infection. Study conclusions and caveats: Vdelta2-negative gammadelta repertoires appeared less diverse and less shared in Malian than Australian children. Vdelta2-negative gammadelta repertoires, largely Vdelta1+, seemingly showed infection-driven waves of new clonal selection.

Germline lookup yields CDR1 GITISATS and CDR2 ISYDGTV (reference sequence). Trimming at V came to 2 bases and at J to 4 bases, leaving 5 bases not matched to a gene. The CDR3 has 17 amino acids. TCRdb applied CATT to the multiplex PCR reads for clone calling. The sample contains tens of thousands of gamma-chain clones, 2.5% to 3.5% of which appear only once. Flow sorting of PBMC yielded separate Vgamma9/Vdelta2+ and Vdelta2-negative gammadelta T cell populations for bulk repertoire analysis. This clonotype was sampled from a pool of human donors (malaria-infected and uninfected, not separated). The chain joins TRGV9 to TRGJP. Sequencing used gamma-delta T cells from blood. CDR3 nucleotide sequence: TGTGCCTTGTGGGAGGGAAAACAAGAGTTGGGCAAAAAAATCAAGGTATTT. This sequence encodes CALWEGKQELGKKIKVF.